This T cell receptor beta chain was found in a study of technical replicates of blood from a handful of donors. This CDR3 has 13 residues. The V end lost 0 bases, the J end lost 11 bases, and 11 bases lay between the germline ends. Per the germline V gene, CDR1 is MGHRA and CDR2 is YSYEKL. The repertoire was sequenced with immunoSEQ multiplex PCR; TCRdb's copy has only in-frame clones and lacks some. Here the sample spans about 85,000 clones, less than 95% being singletons. The sequenced material came from T cells isolated from PBMCs. The TCR sequence derives from a human donor in good health. The chain links TRBV4-1 to TRBJ1-5; D gene ambiguous. The chain's CDR3 is CASSQDPGESQHF. The CDR3, as DNA: TGCGCCAGCAGCCAAGATCCCGGAGAGTCCCAGCATTTT.